These T cell receptor beta chains were read from a single sample in a study of technical replicates of blood from several donors. The repertoire was sequenced with immunoSEQ multiplex PCR; TCRdb's copy has only in-frame clones and lacks some. The table has under 85,000 clones, just under 95% seen once; the top ten hold 0.35% to 0.45%. Sequenced sample: T cells isolated from PBMCs. The receptors derive from a human donor in good health. Both conserved end residues are part of each CDR3. D genes are given only for firm matches. Size is stated for part of the rows, as once, few or many counts, or as a class when the clone is expanded.

CDR3: CASSGGNGYTF
DNA: TGTGCCAGCTCTGGAGGGAATGGCTACACCTTC
length: 11
J: TRBJ1-2
V: TRBV27
size: NA
D: NA

CDR3: CASSFGAGLYEQYF
DNA: TGTGCCAGCAGTTTTGGGGCAGGTTTGTACGAGCAGTACTTC
length: 14
J: TRBJ2-7
V: TRBV27
size: NA
D: NA

CDR3: CASSHSVNQPQHF
DNA: TGTGCCAGCAGCCACAGCGTCAATCAGCCCCAGCATTTT
length: 13
J: TRBJ1-5
V: TRBV14
size: NA
D: NA

CDR3: CASSPVGQRSYEQYF
DNA: TGCGCCAGCAGCCCGGTCGGACAGCGCAGTTACGAGCAGTACTTC
length: 15
J: TRBJ2-7
V: TRBV5-1
size: NA
D: NA

CDR3: CASSWGQNTEAFF
DNA: TGTGCCAGCAGTTGGGGACAGAACACTGAAGCTTTCTTT
length: 13
J: TRBJ1-1
V: TRBV6-5
size: few
D: NA

CDR3: CASSLSPTSGGETQYF
DNA: TGTGCTAGCAGCCTATCCCCTACCTCTGGAGGGGAGACCCAGTACTTC
length: 16
J: TRBJ2-5
V: TRBV7-7
size: NA
D: NA

CDR3: CSVPGLAGAPEYF
DNA: TGCAGCGTTCCGGGACTAGCGGGAGCTCCTGAGTACTTC
length: 13
J: TRBJ2-7
V: TRBV29-1
size: NA
D: TRBD2

CDR3: CASSLGLAITDTQYF
DNA: TGTGCCAGCAGCTTAGGACTAGCGATCACAGATACGCAGTATTTT
length: 15
J: TRBJ2-3
V: TRBV11-3
size: NA
D: TRBD2

CDR3: CASRPGLAGGRGTDTQYF
DNA: TGTGCAAGTCGCCCGGGACTAGCGGGAGGAAGGGGCACAGATACGCAGTATTTT
length: 18
J: TRBJ2-3
V: TRBV12-2
size: NA
D: NA

CDR3: CASGDRSKSTEAFF
DNA: TGTGCCAGCGGGGACAGAAGCAAGAGCACTGAAGCTTTCTTT
length: 14
J: TRBJ1-1
V: TRBV27
size: NA
D: TRBD1

CDR3: CASSVRADQPQHF
DNA: TGTGCCAGTAGTGTGAGGGCCGACCAGCCCCAGCATTTT
length: 13
J: TRBJ1-5
V: TRBV19
size: NA
D: NA

CDR3: CASRGTSGRHYNEQFF
DNA: TGCGCCAGCAGGGGGACTAGCGGGAGGCACTACAATGAGCAGTTCTTC
length: 16
J: TRBJ2-1
V: TRBV10-1
size: once
D: TRBD2

CDR3: CSATDRAEQFF
DNA: TGCAGTGCCACGGACAGGGCCGAGCAGTTCTTC
length: 11
J: TRBJ2-1
V: TRBV20-1
size: NA
D: TRBD1

CDR3: CASSQGYGLADSYNEQFF
DNA: TGCGCCAGCAGCCAAGGATATGGACTAGCGGACTCCTACAATGAGCAGTTCTTC
length: 18
J: TRBJ2-1
V: TRBV4-3
size: NA
D: TRBD2

CDR3: CASSPDLAGLASNQPQHF
DNA: TGTGCCAGCAGCCCCGACCTGGCAGGGCTTGCTAGCAATCAGCCCCAGCATTTT
length: 18
J: TRBJ1-5
V: TRBV4-2
size: NA
D: NA

CDR3: CASEQGTSGSYEQYF
DNA: TGCGCCAGCGAACAGGGGACTAGCGGCTCCTACGAGCAGTACTTC
length: 15
J: TRBJ2-7
V: TRBV23-1
size: NA
D: TRBD2

CDR3: CASSLGPVSYNEQFF
DNA: TGTGCCAGCAGCTTGGGCCCGGTCTCCTACAATGAGCAGTTCTTC
length: 15
J: TRBJ2-1
V: TRBV5-4
size: NA
D: NA

CDR3: CSAQGGGMLFF
DNA: TGCAGTGCCCAGGGGGGAGGTATGCTGTTTTTT
length: 11
J: TRBJ2-2
V: TRBV20-1
size: NA
D: NA

CDR3: CASSVFLEGDDEQYF
DNA: TGTGCCAGCAGCGTATTCTTGGAGGGTGACGACGAGCAGTACTTC
length: 15
J: TRBJ2-7
V: TRBV9
size: NA
D: NA

CDR3: CASSVGQEGKPQHF
DNA: TGTGCCAGCAGCGTAGGGCAGGAAGGTAAGCCCCAGCATTTT
length: 14
J: TRBJ1-5
V: TRBV9
size: NA
D: NA

CDR3: CASSGDRGYSGELFF
DNA: TGTGCCAGCAGCGGAGACAGGGGGTATAGCGGGGAGCTGTTTTTT
length: 15
J: TRBJ2-2
V: TRBV5-6
size: once
D: TRBD1

CDR3: CASSPGGSSNIQYF
DNA: TGTGCCAGCAGCCCAGGGGGCTCCTCAAACATTCAGTACTTC
length: 14
J: TRBJ2-4
V: TRBV9
size: NA
D: TRBD1

CDR3: CASSPHPTGEYGYTF
DNA: TGTGCCAGCAGCCCCCACCCGACAGGGGAATATGGCTACACCTTC
length: 15
J: TRBJ1-2
V: TRBV6-5
size: few
D: TRBD1

CDR3: CASSAALAGVGEQFF
DNA: TGTGCCAGCAGCGCGGCGCTAGCGGGAGTGGGTGAGCAGTTCTTC
length: 15
J: TRBJ2-1
V: TRBV6-5
size: NA
D: TRBD2